Below, 28 T cell receptor beta chains from the same sample are listed, as sequenced in a study of T cells after yellow fever vaccination. TCRdb itself ran the 5' RACE reads through MiXCR, one entry per CDR3 protein. The sample yields 200,000 to 300,000 distinct CDR3 sequences, 10% to 15% seen once. The sample in question was CD4+ T cells sorted from PBMCs, obtained 45 days after the yellow fever booster vaccination. These receptors came from a man younger than 40 who received the YFV17D yellow fever vaccine.

The chain links TRBV12-3 or TRBV12-4 to TRBJ2-5; 7 bases match TRBD2. V lost 7 bases and J lost 5; bases outside the gene matches: 4. The CDR3 runs 12 residues. CDR3 region: CASTRGGETQYF. CDR3 bases: TGTGCCAGCACGCGGGGAGGGGAGACCCAGTACTTC.

This chain connects TRBV28 to TRBJ2-3; D possibly corresponds to TRBD1 (6 bases). V was trimmed by 6 bases and J by 6 bases, leaving 10 bases between them. The CDR3 sequence is 12 residues long. The germline V gene encodes CDR1 MDHEN and CDR2 SYDVKM. CDR3 region: CASRQGCDTQYF. The DNA of the CDR3 is TGTGCCAGCAGACAGGGCTGCGATACGCAGTATTTT.

With regard to this clonotype: An end of the junction differs from the germline gene, which may be a read error. The chain joins TRBV2 to TRBJ2-7; D might be TRBD2 (6 bases). The CDR3 totals 12 residues. CDR1 is SNHLY, CDR2 FYNNEI, per germline. The chain's CDR3 is CDSTGGLWEQYF. The CDR3 nucleotides are TGTGACAGCACCGGGGGACTTTGGGAGCAGTACTTC.

This clonotype was observed at least ten times. The chain employs TRBV29-1 and TRBJ1-1; D is ambiguous. This CDR3 is built from 12 residues. V lost 4 bases and J lost 1, with 7 bases in between. The germline V gene has CDR1 SQVTM and CDR2 ANQGSEA. The CDR3 loop reads CSVGIQNTEAFF. The CDR3 nucleotides read TGCAGCGTTGGGATACAGAACACTGAAGCTTTCTTT.

This clonotype was counted only a few times. This chain joins TRBV12-3 or TRBV12-4 and TRBJ2-1; either TRBD1 or TRBD2 may fit D (5 bases each). Trimming took 3 bases from V and 12 from J, leaving 24 bases between them. The CDR3 is 16 amino acids. The DNA of the CDR3 is TGTGCCAGCAGTTTTGTCGGGACCCAATACCTTATCGGGCAGTTCTTC. Protein sequence: CASSFVGTQYLIGQFF.

The chain employs TRBV11-2 and TRBJ2-1; D not resolved. V was trimmed by 5 bases and J by 4 bases, leaving 21 bases between them. CDR1 is SGHAT, CDR2 FQNNGV, per germline. The CDR3 has 17 amino acids. The CDR3 DNA follows: TGTGCCAGCAGCCCCTTGAGTGCCAAAGCACTATACAATGAGCAGTTCTTC. Translated, it gives CASSPLSAKALYNEQFF.

The chain links TRBV10-3 to TRBJ2-5; a possible D gene is TRBD1 (5 bases). Trimming took 7 bases from V and 3 from J, leaving 9 bases between them. Germline V gene lookup returns CDR1 ENHRY and CDR2 SYGVKD. The CDR3 has 12 residues. CDR3 nucleotide sequence: TGTGCCATCAAACTCAGGGAAGAGACCCAGTACTTC. Amino acid sequence: CAIKLREETQYF.

About this clonotype itself: A much larger clone is a single base away; this may be a read error. This rearrangement joins TRBV29-1 to TRBJ1-1; D might be TRBD1 (6 bases). Germline CDR1 SQVTM, CDR2 ANQGSEA. This CDR3 contains 12 residues. CDR3 nucleotide sequence: TGCAGCGTTCAGATACAGGGTGCTGAAGCTCTCTTT. Its protein is CSVQIQGAEALF.

The chain uses TRBV7-9 and TRBJ2-7; 7 nucleotides align to TRBD1. J lost 4 bases, V lost 6 bases, and 15 bases had no gene match. This CDR3 has 16 residues. Germline assignment: CDR1 SEHNR and CDR2 FQNEAQ (reference sequence). This CDR3 reads CASSWHLTGNLYEQYF. In DNA form, the CDR3 reads TGTGCCAGCAGTTGGCACCTGACAGGGAATCTTTACGAGCAGTACTTC.

This clonotype was detected a few times. This chain uses TRBV7-2 with TRBJ2-1; 7 bases line up with TRBD1. The CDR3 consists of 14 residues. J was trimmed by 5 bases and V by 5 bases; bases with no gene match: 6. CDR1 SGHTA and CDR2 FQGNSA come from the germline V gene. The CDR3 bases are TGTGCCAGCAGCACGGACAGGAGCAACAATGAGCAGTTCTTC. It is translated as CASSTDRSNNEQFF.

The V and J genes are TRBV5-1 and TRBJ1-1; D call uncertain. The germline V and J ends were trimmed by 0 bases and 7 bases, with 13 bases remaining between them. Germline V gene data show CDR1 as SGHRS and CDR2 as YFSETQ. CDR3 length equals 14 residues. The CDR3 coding sequence is TGCGCCAGCAGCTTGGTGGCGGGGTACGATGAAGCTTTCTTT. This translates into CASSLVAGYDEAFF.

The chain couples TRBV6-5 to TRBJ2-1, with D unclear. Germline loops: CDR1 MNHEY, CDR2 SVGAGI. The CDR3 covers 11 residues. Trimming pared 6 bases from V and 10 bases from J, leaving 10 bases between. Here the CDR3 reads CASSRLGEQFF. The DNA of the CDR3 is TGTGCCAGCAGCCGATTGGGGGAGCAGTTCTTC.

The chain combines TRBV6-1 with TRBJ2-2; 7 nucleotides align to TRBD1. Looked up from germline, CDR1 is MNHNS and CDR2 is SASEGT. V dropped 5 bases and J dropped 5; count of bases not matched to a gene: 5. The CDR3 spans 14 residues. The CDR3 is CASSQGQTTGELFF. In nucleotides, the CDR3 is TGTGCCAGCAGTCAGGGACAGACAACCGGGGAGCTGTTTTTT.

This CDR3 reads CASQGRSYNEQFF. The CDR3 nucleotides are TGTGCCAGTCAGGGAAGGTCCTACAATGAGCAGTTCTTC. V and J are TRBV12-3 or TRBV12-4 and TRBJ2-1; D perhaps matches TRBD1 (5 bases). Trimming removed 9 bases at V and 1 base at J, with 10 bases between. This CDR3 has 13 amino acids.

This clonotype has a handful of counts. V and J are TRBV18 and TRBJ1-4; 9 bases match TRBD1. V trimming: 3 bases; J trimming: 3 bases; junction bases outside the gene matches: 8. CDR1 is KGHSH, CDR2 LQKENI, per germline. This CDR3 has 17 residues. The CDR3 region has the DNA TGTGCCAGCTCACCCCTGACAGGGGGAGAGGCTAATGAAAAACTGTTTTTT. The encoded protein is CASSPLTGGEANEKLFF.

This clonotype has only one observation. The chain links TRBV9 to TRBJ2-5; D uncertain. Trimming took 0 bases from V and 2 from J, leaving 8 bases between them. This CDR3 region has 14 residues. From germline, CDR1 is SGDLS and CDR2 YYNGEE. CDR3 region: CASSVGGLQETQYF. The CDR3 nucleotides read TGTGCCAGCAGCGTAGGAGGCTTGCAAGAGACCCAGTACTTC. The full variable domain, in which reference TRBV9 and TRBJ2-5 provide the parts outside the CDR3, is DSGVTQTPKHLITATGQRVTLRCSPRSGDLSVYWYQQSLDQGLQFLIQYYNGEERAKGNILERFSAQQFPDLHSELNLSSLELGDSALYFCASSVGGLQETQYFGPGTRLLVL.

Only a few counts were recorded for this clonotype. The chain links TRBV4-3 to TRBJ1-2; weak D call: TRBD1 (6 bases). Trimming pared 0 bases from V and 7 bases from J, leaving 15 bases between. The V gene's germline CDR1 is LGHNA and CDR2 YSLEER. The CDR3 has 15 amino acids. In nucleotides, the CDR3 is TGCGCCAGCAGCCAAGATCGAGGCAGGGGAGCTGGCTACACCTTC. Translating gives CASSQDRGRGAGYTF.

The sample holds a few counts of this clonotype. The rearrangement joins TRBV10-3 to TRBJ2-5; 8 nucleotides agree with TRBD1. Germline CDR1 is ENHRY and CDR2 is SYGVKD. The J segment lost 3 bases and the V segment lost 2 bases, leaving 5 bases of the junction unmatched. CDR3 length equals 15 residues. DNA for the CDR3: TGTGCCATCAGTGAGACCCGGACAGGGAAAGAGACCCAGTACTTC. This translates into CAISETRTGKETQYF.

The chain uses TRBV20-1 and TRBJ2-1; D gene ambiguous. The CDR3 spans 12 residues. CDR1 and CDR2 (germline): DFQATT, SNEGSKA (reference sequence). V was pared by 0 bases and J by 5 bases, with 5 bases between. DNA for the CDR3: TGCAGTGCTAGAGATCTGGACAATGAGCAGTTCTTC. The encoded protein is CSARDLDNEQFF.

The V call is TRBV16, the J call TRBJ2-1; D may be TRBD2 (6 bases). There are 14 residues in the CDR3. Germline CDR1 reads KGHSY; CDR2 reads FQNENV. V was pared by 3 bases and J by 4 bases, with 10 bases between. CDR3 nucleotides: TGTGCCAGCAGCCAGCCTAGCGCGTACAATGAGCAGTTCTTC. Translated, it gives CASSQPSAYNEQFF. Based on the CDR3 plus reference TRBV16 and TRBJ2-1, the full variable domain is GEEVAQTPKHLVRGEGQKAKLYCAPIKGHSYVFWYQQVLKNEFKFLISFQNENVFDETGMPKERFSAKCLPNSPCSLEIQATKLEDSAVYFCASSQPSAYNEQFFGPGTRLTVL.

The chain is built from TRBV6-1 and TRBJ1-2, with TRBD1 as a possible D gene (5 bases). CDR1 and CDR2 (germline): MNHNS, SASEGT. The CDR3 loop spans 15 amino acids. Between the trimmed V and J ends, which lost 5 bases and 1 base, there was a span of 14 bases. CDR3 in DNA: TGTGCCAGCAGTCCGGGAGGGGCGAATAACTATGGCTACACCTTC. Translated: CASSPGGANNYGYTF.

The chain is built from TRBV9 and TRBJ1-1, with D maybe TRBD1 (5 bases). Trimming stripped 6 bases from V and 5 bases from J, with 14 bases between. The CDR3 sequence is 13 residues long. Germline V gene sequence: CDR1 SGDLS, CDR2 YYNGEE. Written as DNA, the CDR3 is TGTGCCAGCAACGGGGGGAGTAAAACTGAAGCTTTCTTT. Protein sequence: CASNGGSKTEAFF.

The CDR3 sequence: CASSARKNASGTLRRETQYF. The CDR3 DNA is TGTGCCAGCAGTGCTAGAAAAAACGCTAGCGGGACATTGCGAAGAGAGACCCAGTACTTC. The V gene is TRBV21-1, the J gene TRBJ2-5; the D call in the table, TRBD2, was not verified against the DNA. TRBV21-1 is tagged as a pseudogene. This CDR3 region has 20 residues.

This clonotype occurred a few times. V is TRBV6-2 or TRBV6-3 and J is TRBJ2-3; possible D gene TRBD2, 6 bases. Between the trimmed V and J ends, which lost 5 bases and 2 bases, there was a span of 14 bases. Germline lookup yields CDR1 MNHEY and CDR2 SVGEGT. The CDR3 is made up of 15 amino acids. The CDR3 sequence: CASSPGGSFTDTQYF. The CDR3 DNA reads TGTGCCAGCAGTCCCGGGGGAAGCTTCACAGATACGCAGTATTTT.

This clonotype was recorded at least ten times. V and J are TRBV7-2 and TRBJ1-5; 10 bases fit TRBD1. The ends lost 7 bases at V and 2 bases at J; junction bases unmatched: 5. The CDR3 spans 15 residues. The germline CDR1 and CDR2 sequences are SGHTA and FQGNSA. The CDR3 nucleotides are TGTGCCAGCACCTCAGGGACAGGGGGCAATCAGCCCCAGCATTTT. Translation: CASTSGTGGNQPQHF.

The gene calls are TRBV25-1 and TRBJ2-7; 8 positions match TRBD1. The CDR3 covers 15 residues. Trimming at V came to 5 bases and at J to 2 bases, leaving 8 bases not matched to a gene. Germline CDR1 and CDR2: MGHDK and SYGVNS. The CDR3 DNA reads as TGTGCCAGCAGTCGCTCCTCGGGACAGGCCTACGAGCAGTACTTC. This sequence encodes CASSRSSGQAYEQYF.

The chain has TRBV11-2 and TRBJ2-7, with D maybe TRBD2 (5 bases). Germline values: CDR1 SGHAT, CDR2 FQNNGV. Trimming took 0 bases from V and 3 from J, leaving 18 bases between them. This CDR3 has 17 amino acids. CDR3 coding DNA: TGTGCCAGCAGCTTAGAAGTTGGTGGACTCCCTATCTACGAGCAGTACTTC. It yields the protein CASSLEVGGLPIYEQYF.

The rearrangement joins TRBV9 to TRBJ2-7; 11 bases align to TRBD2. The germline V gene encodes CDR1 SGDLS and CDR2 YYNGEE. Trimming at V came to 2 bases and at J to 6 bases, leaving 4 bases not matched to a gene. The CDR3 has 14 residues. CDR3 residues: CASSVSGLAVEQYF. The DNA for the CDR3 is TGTGCCAGCAGCGTCTCGGGACTAGCGGTCGAGCAGTACTTC.